This TCR beta chain was obtained from a study of blood T cell repertoires in COVID-19. Study overall: The United States, Italy and Spain provided the acute and convalescent COVID-19 samples. From T cells, B-cell-depleted T cells, or PBMCs came the material, which was cDNA or gDNA.

CDR3 length: 15 amino acids. Trimming shortened V by 2 bases and J by 6 bases, and 14 bases separated the two germline ends. Germline CDR1 reads MNHNS; CDR2 reads SASEGT. Authors' methods: Nucleated cell number was recorded as an estimate derived from reference gene primer amplification. Measured with immunoSEQ multiplex PCR; TCRdb has only the in-frame clones, and not every one. The V and J calls and clone size were taken over from that table, and D and trimming were inferred from the DNA. The top ten hold 9.5% to 12% of the sample, which has over 250,000 clones, roughly 85% seen once. The material sequenced was peripheral blood. The chain has TRBV6-1 and TRBJ1-3; D is perhaps TRBD1 (6 bases). The TCR was taken from a woman in her 70s with acute or convalescent COVID-19. This CDR3 is CASSEFGTTQNTIYF. Written as DNA, the CDR3 is TGTGCCAGCAGTGAATTTGGGACAACTCAAAACACCATATATTTT.